Listed below are T cell receptor beta chains from one sample, sequenced in a study of beta chain features in type 1 diabetes. Assay: immunoSEQ multiplex PCR; the TCRdb copy retains only in-frame clones and omits some. The repertoire holds over 300,000 clones, with approximately 10% as singletons. Sequenced input: central memory CD4+ T cells from blood. These receptors originate from a man under 40 with type 1 diabetes. Both conserved end residues are part of each CDR3. A D gene is named only where the DNA matches it firmly. Part of the rows lack a size; the others show once, few, many or a class for expanded clones.

>-|15|TRBJ2-7|few|TRBV7-8
TGTGCCAGCAGCTTAGCACGGGGGCCTCCCTACGAGCAGTACTTC
CASSLARGPPYEQYF
>-|15|TRBJ2-1|few|TRBV9
TGTGCCAGCAGCGGCGGGACAGATTTCTACAATGAGCAGTTCTTC
CASSGGTDFYNEQFF
>TRBD2|15|TRBJ2-7|-|TRBV7-9
TGTGCCAGCAGCCCGACTAGCGGGGACGCCTACGAGCAGTACTTC
CASSPTSGDAYEQYF
>TRBD1|17|TRBJ1-5|-|TRBV30
TGTGCCTGGAGTGTTGCCGGGACAGTAAATAGCAATCAGCCCCAGCATTTT
CAWSVAGTVNSNQPQHF
>-|13|TRBJ2-3|few|TRBV5-1
TGCGCCAGCAGCTTGGCCGGCACAGATACGCAGTATTTT
CASSLAGTDTQYF
>-|15|TRBJ2-3|few|TRBV5-6
TGTGCCAGCAGCCTCACCTACAGGAAAACAGATACGCAGTATTTT
CASSLTYRKTDTQYF
>-|14|TRBJ2-7|-|TRBV29-1
TGCAGCGCTTTGGGGACGGCCAGCTCCTACGAGCAGTACTTC
CSALGTASSYEQYF
>-|13|TRBJ1-5|few|TRBV7-2
TGTGCCAGCAGCTTAGCAGAGGAGCAGCCCCAGCATTTT
CASSLAEEQPQHF
>-|14|TRBJ2-3|-|TRBV5-1
TGCGCCAGCAGGTCAGGGGTGAGCACAGATACGCAGTATTTT
CASRSGVSTDTQYF
>-|12|TRBJ1-5|-|TRBV7-9
TGTGCCAGCAGCTTAAGCAATCAGCCCCAGCATTTT
CASSLSNQPQHF
>TRBD2|15|TRBJ2-1|-|TRBV7-9
TGTGCCAGCAGCTTAGATGTAGCGGGGGGGCGGCAGCAGTTCTTC
CASSLDVAGGRQQFF
>-|14|TRBJ2-5|few|TRBV7-6
TGTGCCAGCAGCGGTCGGGGACTGACAGAGACCCAGTACTTC
CASSGRGLTETQYF
>-|15|TRBJ2-7|-|TRBV6-6
TGTGCCAGCAGTTACGGGTTTTCTAGCTCCTACGAGCAGTACTTC
CASSYGFSSSYEQYF
>-|14|TRBJ1-1|-|TRBV2
TGTGCCAGCAGTGTTGGTGGTGGGAACACTGAAGCTTTCTTT
CASSVGGGNTEAFF
>-|13|TRBJ2-7|few|TRBV7-2
TGTGCCAGCAGCTTAAAACCCCCTTTCGAGCAGTACTTC
CASSLKPPFEQYF
>TRBD1|15|TRBJ2-3|-|TRBV7-9
TGTGCCAGCAGCCCCGGACAGGGGGCGATAGATACGCAGTATTTT
CASSPGQGAIDTQYF
>TRBD1|14|TRBJ1-5|-|TRBV30
TGTGCCTGGAGTGTATCACAGGGGGTCGGGCCCCAGCATTTT
CAWSVSQGVGPQHF
>TRBD2|14|TRBJ2-3|few|TRBV28
TGTGCCAGCAGTGCGCGGGACTACACAGATACGCAGTATTTT
CASSARDYTDTQYF
>TRBD2|14|TRBJ2-7|few|TRBV7-2
TGTGCCAGCACCAGACTAGCGGGGGAGAGCGAGCAGTACTTC
CASTRLAGESEQYF
>-|14|TRBJ2-4|few|TRBV6-6
TGTGCCAGCAGTTACTCCAGGGATGAAAACATTCAGTACTTC
CASSYSRDENIQYF
>-|14|TRBJ1-5|-|TRBV7-2
TGTGCCAGCAGCTCGGCAGGGAGCAATCAGCCCCAGCATTTT
CASSSAGSNQPQHF
>-|17|TRBJ1-5|-|TRBV4-3
TGCGCCAGCAGCCAAGACGCGCTGGGGTATCGCAATCAGCCCCAGCATTTT
CASSQDALGYRNQPQHF
>-|15|TRBJ2-2|-|TRBV6-5
TGTGCCAGCAGTGGCCGCGGAGGGGGGACCGGGGAGCTGTTTTTT
CASSGRGGGTGELFF
>-|15|TRBJ1-5|-|TRBV27
TGTGCCAGCAGCTTCCGGGGGGGCTGGGGTCAGCCCCAGCATTTT
CASSFRGGWGQPQHF
>-|17|TRBJ2-3|-|TRBV11-2
TGTGCCAGCAGCTTAATGGGCGGTAGCGGAGCCGCAGATACGCAGTATTTT
CASSLMGGSGAADTQYF
>-|15|TRBJ2-3|-|TRBV5-1
TGCGCCAGCAGCTTGGCGGATTTTAGCACAGATACGCAGTATTTT
CASSLADFSTDTQYF
>TRBD2|16|TRBJ2-3|-|TRBV6-6
TGTGCCAGCAGTTACTCTGTAGCGGGGGGGCAAGATACGCAGTATTTT
CASSYSVAGGQDTQYF
>-|12|TRBJ2-5|few|TRBV28
TGTGCCAGCAGGTCCGCGCAAGAGACCCAGTACTTC
CASRSAQETQYF
>-|14|TRBJ2-1|few|TRBV6-6
TGTGCCAGCAGTTACTTTAGGCTCGACTCGGAGCAGTTCTTC
CASSYFRLDSEQFF
>-|13|TRBJ2-7|-|TRBV6-4
TGTGCCAGCATTCTGGCCCTTCCCCTCGAGCAGTACTTC
CASILALPLEQYF
>TRBD1|13|TRBJ2-7|-|TRBV11-2
TGTGCCAGCAGCTTAGTCACCGGGACAGGGGAATCCTTC
CASSLVTGTGESF
>-|15|TRBJ2-7|many|TRBV6-6
TGTGCCAGCAGTTACTCGACCGTCAGCTATTACGAGCAGTACTTC
CASSYSTVSYYEQYF
>-|16|TRBJ2-2|-|TRBV18
TGTGCCAGCTCACCACTAGTGACGGGGAACACCGGGGAGCTGTTTTTT
CASSPLVTGNTGELFF
>-|15|TRBJ1-6|-|TRBV30
TGTGCCTGGAGTGTACGTCGGGGTGGCAATTCACCCCTCCACTTT
CAWSVRRGGNSPLHF
>-|13|TRBJ2-3|-|TRBV10-1
TGCGCCAGCAGTGAGTCTAGCACAGATACGCAGTATTTT
CASSESSTDTQYF